The T cell receptor (beta chain) under discussion was sequenced for a study of shared clonotypes between healthy human individuals. Study conclusions and caveats: The study generally estimated greater richness for naive than memory subsets. Few donors limited the genetic and exposure-history diversity represented. Sampling was confined to blood; repertoires within tissues likely differ.

V was clipped by 0 bases and J by 7 bases, with 12 bases between them. The CDR3 loop spans 15 amino acids. CDR1 and CDR2 from the germline V gene are MDHEN and SYDVKM. In the case of this clone: What it recognizes is unknown.

The data were produced by immunoSEQ multiplex PCR, yet TCRdb's version contains in-frame clones alone and is incomplete. The top ten hold 9% to 12% of the sample, which has around 330,000 clones, around 74% seen once. J is TRBJ2-2 and V is TRBV28; no definite D call. The TCR comes from a man aged 25-40 years in good health. Material for sequencing was memory CD4+ T cells sorted from blood. The subset: CD45RA-negative fraction. The CDR3 sequence is CASSLWSRIGGELFF. The CDR3 DNA sequence: TGTGCCAGCAGTTTATGGTCGAGAATTGGCGGGGAGCTGTTTTTT. The variable domain in full, with the rest retrieved from reference TRBV28 and TRBJ2-2, is DVKVTQSSRYLVKRTGEKVFLECVQDMDHENMFWYRQDPGLGLRLIYFSYDVKMKEKGDIPEGYSVSREKKERFSLILESASTNQTSMYLCASSLWSRIGGELFFGEGSRLTVL.